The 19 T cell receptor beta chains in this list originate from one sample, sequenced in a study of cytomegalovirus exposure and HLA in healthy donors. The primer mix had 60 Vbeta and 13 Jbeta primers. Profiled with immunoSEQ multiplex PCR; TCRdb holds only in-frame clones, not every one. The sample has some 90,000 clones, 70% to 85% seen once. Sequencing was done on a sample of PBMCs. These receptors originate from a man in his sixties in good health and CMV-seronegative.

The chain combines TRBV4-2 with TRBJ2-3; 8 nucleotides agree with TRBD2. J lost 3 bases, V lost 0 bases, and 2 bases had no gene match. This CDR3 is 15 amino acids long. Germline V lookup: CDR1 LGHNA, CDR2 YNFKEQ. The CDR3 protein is CASSQEQRETDTQYF. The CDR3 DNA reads TGTGCCAGCAGCCAAGAACAGCGGGAGACAGATACGCAGTATTTT.

CDR3 loop: CASSYSRIDTQYF. The CDR3 DNA reads as TGTGCCAGCAGTTACTCGAGGATAGATACGCAGTATTTT. The chain is built from TRBV6-5 and TRBJ2-3; D gene ambiguous. The CDR3 runs 13 residues. V lost 0 bases to trimming and J lost 5 bases, with 6 bases between them. Germline V gives CDR1 MNHEY, CDR2 SVGAGI.

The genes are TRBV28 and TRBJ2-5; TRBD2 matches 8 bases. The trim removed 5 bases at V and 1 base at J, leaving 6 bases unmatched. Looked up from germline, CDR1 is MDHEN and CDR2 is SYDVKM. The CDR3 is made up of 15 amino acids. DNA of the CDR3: TGTGCCAGCAGTGGATTAGCGGGATTCCAAGAGACCCAGTACTTC. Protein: CASSGLAGFQETQYF.

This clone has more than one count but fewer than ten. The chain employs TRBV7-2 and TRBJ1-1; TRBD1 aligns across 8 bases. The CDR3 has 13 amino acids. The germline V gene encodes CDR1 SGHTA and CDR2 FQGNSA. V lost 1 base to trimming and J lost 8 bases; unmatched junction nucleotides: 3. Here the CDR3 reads CASSLVRQGEAFF. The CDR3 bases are TGTGCCAGCAGCTTAGTCCGACAGGGGGAAGCTTTCTTT. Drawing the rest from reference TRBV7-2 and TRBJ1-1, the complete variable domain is GAGVSQSPSNKVTEKGKDVELRCDPISGHTALYWYRQSLGQGLEFLIYFQGNSAPDKSGLPSDRFSAERTGGSVSTLTIQRTQQEDSAVYLCASSLVRQGEAFFGQGTRLTVV.

CDR3 nucleotide sequence: TGTGCCAGCAGTTACGACGGCGGGGGGGACCCCAATGAGCAGTTCTTC. This translates into CASSYDGGGDPNEQFF. The V call is TRBV6-6, the J call TRBJ2-1, with 9 bases lining up with TRBD2. The junction had 8 bases not matched to a gene; V was cut back by 2 bases and J by 6 bases. CDR3 length: 16 amino acids. Germline assignment: CDR1 MNHNY and CDR2 SVGAGI (reference sequence).

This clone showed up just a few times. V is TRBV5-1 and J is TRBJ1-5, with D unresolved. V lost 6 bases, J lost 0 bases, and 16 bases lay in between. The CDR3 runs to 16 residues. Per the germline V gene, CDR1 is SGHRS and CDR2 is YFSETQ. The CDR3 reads CASTWPGIYSNQPQHF. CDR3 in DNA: TGCGCCAGCACCTGGCCCGGGATTTATAGCAATCAGCCCCAGCATTTT.

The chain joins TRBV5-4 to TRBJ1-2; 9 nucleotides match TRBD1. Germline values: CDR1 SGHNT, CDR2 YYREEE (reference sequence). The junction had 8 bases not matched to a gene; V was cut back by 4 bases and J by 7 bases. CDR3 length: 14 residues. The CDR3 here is CASSGTGTGIGYTF. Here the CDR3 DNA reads TGTGCCAGCAGCGGGACCGGGACAGGGATTGGCTACACCTTC.

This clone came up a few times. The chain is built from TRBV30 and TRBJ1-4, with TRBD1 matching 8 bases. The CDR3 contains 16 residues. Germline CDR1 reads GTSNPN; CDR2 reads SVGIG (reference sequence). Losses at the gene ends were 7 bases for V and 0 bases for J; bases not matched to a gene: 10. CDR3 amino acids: CASTGTGDATNEKLFF. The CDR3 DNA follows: TGTGCCTCTACCGGGACAGGAGACGCAACTAATGAAAAACTGTTTTTT.

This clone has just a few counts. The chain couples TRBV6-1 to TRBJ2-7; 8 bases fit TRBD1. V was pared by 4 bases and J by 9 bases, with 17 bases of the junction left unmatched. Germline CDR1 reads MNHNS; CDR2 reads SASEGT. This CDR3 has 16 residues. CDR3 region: CASSAGQGRGRDGQYF. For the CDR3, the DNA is TGTGCCAGCAGTGCAGGACAGGGTCGGGGAAGGGACGGGCAGTACTTC.

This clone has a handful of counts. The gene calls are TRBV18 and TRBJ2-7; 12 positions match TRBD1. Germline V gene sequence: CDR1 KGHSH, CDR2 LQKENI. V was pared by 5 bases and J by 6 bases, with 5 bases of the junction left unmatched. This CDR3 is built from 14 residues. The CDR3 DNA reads TGTGCCAGCTCAACGGGGACAGGGGGCGCCGAGCAGTACTTC. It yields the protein CASSTGTGGAEQYF.

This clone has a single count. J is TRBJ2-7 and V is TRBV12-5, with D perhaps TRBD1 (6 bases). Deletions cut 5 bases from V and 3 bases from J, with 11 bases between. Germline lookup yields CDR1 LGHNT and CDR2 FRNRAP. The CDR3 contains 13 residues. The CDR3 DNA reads TGTGCTAGTGGTGACAGGACCCTCTACGAGCAGTACTTC. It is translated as CASGDRTLYEQYF. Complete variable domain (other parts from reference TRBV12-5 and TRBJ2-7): DARVTQTPRHKVTEMGQEVTMRCQPILGHNTVFWYRQTMMQGLELLAYFRNRAPLDDSGMPKDRFSAEMPDATLATLKIQPSEPRDSAVYFCASGDRTLYEQYFGPGTRLTVT.

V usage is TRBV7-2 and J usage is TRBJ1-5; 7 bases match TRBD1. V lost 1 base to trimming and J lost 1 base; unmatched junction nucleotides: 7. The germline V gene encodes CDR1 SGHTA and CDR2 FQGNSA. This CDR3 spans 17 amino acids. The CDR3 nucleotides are TGTGCCAGCAGCTTAGTAGGACAGGTTGCGAGCAATCAGCCCCAGCATTTT. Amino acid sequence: CASSLVGQVASNQPQHF. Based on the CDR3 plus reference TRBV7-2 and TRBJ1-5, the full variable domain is GAGVSQSPSNKVTEKGKDVELRCDPISGHTALYWYRQSLGQGLEFLIYFQGNSAPDKSGLPSDRFSAERTGGSVSTLTIQRTQQEDSAVYLCASSLVGQVASNQPQHFGDGTRLSIL.

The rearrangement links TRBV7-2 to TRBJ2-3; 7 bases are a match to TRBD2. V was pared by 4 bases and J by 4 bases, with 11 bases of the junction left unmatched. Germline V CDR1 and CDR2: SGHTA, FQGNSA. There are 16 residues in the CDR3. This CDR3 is CASSSRRDYIPDTQYF. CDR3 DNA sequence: TGTGCCAGCAGCTCCCGCCGGGACTACATCCCAGATACGCAGTATTTT.

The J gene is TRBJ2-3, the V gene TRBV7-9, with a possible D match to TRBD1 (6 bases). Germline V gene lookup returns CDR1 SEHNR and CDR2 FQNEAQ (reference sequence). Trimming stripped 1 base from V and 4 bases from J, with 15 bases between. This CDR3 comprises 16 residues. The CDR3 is CASSLEVTQGADTQYF. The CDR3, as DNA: TGTGCCAGCAGCTTAGAGGTGACACAGGGCGCAGATACGCAGTATTTT.

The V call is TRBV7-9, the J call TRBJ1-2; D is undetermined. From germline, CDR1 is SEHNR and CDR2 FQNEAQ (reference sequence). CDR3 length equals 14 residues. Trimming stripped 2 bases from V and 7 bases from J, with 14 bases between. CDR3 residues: CASSLYADEAGYTF. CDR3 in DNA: TGTGCCAGCAGCTTATACGCGGATGAGGCTGGCTACACCTTC. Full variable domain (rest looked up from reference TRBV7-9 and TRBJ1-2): DTGVSQNPRHKITKRGQNVTFRCDPISEHNRLYWYRQTLGQGPEFLTYFQNEAQLEKSRLLSDRFSAERPKGSFSTLEIQRTEQGDSAMYLCASSLYADEAGYTFGSGTRLTVV.

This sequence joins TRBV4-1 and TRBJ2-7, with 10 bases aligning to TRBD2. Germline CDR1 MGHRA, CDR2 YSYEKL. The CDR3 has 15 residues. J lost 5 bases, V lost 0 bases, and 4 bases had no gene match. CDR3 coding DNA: TGCGCCAGCAGCCAAGATCCGCTAGCGGGAGACGAGCAGTACTTC. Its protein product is CASSQDPLAGDEQYF.

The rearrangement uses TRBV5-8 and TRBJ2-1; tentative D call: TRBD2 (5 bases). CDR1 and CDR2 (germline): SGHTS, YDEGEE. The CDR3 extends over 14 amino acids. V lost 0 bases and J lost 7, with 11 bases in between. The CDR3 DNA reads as TGTGCCAGCAGCTTGGTTACTAGTTTTAATGAGCAGTTCTTC. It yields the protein CASSLVTSFNEQFF.

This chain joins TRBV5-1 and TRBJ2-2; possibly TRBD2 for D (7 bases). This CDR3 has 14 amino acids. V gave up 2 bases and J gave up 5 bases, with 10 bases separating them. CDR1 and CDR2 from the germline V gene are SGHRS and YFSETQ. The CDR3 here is CASSFEGGTGELFF. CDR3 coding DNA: TGCGCCAGCAGCTTCGAGGGGGGGACCGGGGAGCTGTTTTTT.

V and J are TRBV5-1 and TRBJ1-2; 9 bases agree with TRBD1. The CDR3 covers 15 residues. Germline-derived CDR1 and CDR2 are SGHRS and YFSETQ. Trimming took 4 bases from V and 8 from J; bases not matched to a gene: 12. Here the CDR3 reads CASSLGGQGSSGYTF. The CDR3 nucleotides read TGCGCCAGCAGCCTTGGGGGACAGGGAAGTTCCGGCTACACCTTC. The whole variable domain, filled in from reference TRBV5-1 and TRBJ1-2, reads KAGVTQTPRYLIKTRGQQVTLSCSPISGHRSVSWYQQTPGQGLQFLFEYFSETQRNKGNFPGRFSGRQFSNSRSEMNVSTLELGDSALYLCASSLGGQGSSGYTFGSGTRLTVV.